A selection of T cell receptor beta chains follows, all from one sample in a study of spatial heterogeneity in lung cancer. TCRdb reprocessed the 5' RACE reads via MiXCR and lists one record per CDR3 protein. The sample carries 8,500 to 10,000 distinct CDR3 sequences, over 7% recorded once. The sequencing used lung tumor tissue, collected at surgery. Receptor source: a male donor with early-stage non-small cell lung cancer. Both conserved end residues are part of each CDR3. Fields, in order: CDR3 length, D gene, J gene, V gene, clone size, CDR3 DNA, CDR3 protein. A D gene is named only where the DNA matches it firmly. Clone size is shown for a subset of rows, as once, few, many or a class of expanded clone.

11 | - | TRBJ2-5 | TRBV12-3/TRBV12-4 | few | TGTGCCAGCAGAAATTGGGAGACCCAGTACTTC | CASRNWETQYF
23 | - | TRBJ1-4 | TRBV4-1 | many | TGCGCCAGCAGCCAAGATAGGGTGGAGGGAACAGAGGGAGTCTTCGCCTTTAATGAAAAACTGTTTTTT | CASSQDRVEGTEGVFAFNEKLFF
11 | - | TRBJ2-7 | TRBV20-1 | few | TGCAGTGCTATTCCACATGACGAGCAGTACTTC | CSAIPHDEQYF
14 | TRBD2 | TRBJ2-1 | TRBV20-1 | many | TGCAGTGCCAGCAAGGGACTAGCGGATAATGAGCAGTTCTTC | CSASKGLADNEQFF
11 | - | TRBJ2-7 | TRBV18 | many | TGTGCCAGCTCGCCGGCCAACGAGCAGTACTTC | CASSPANEQYF
15 | - | TRBJ2-2 | TRBV24-1 | - | TGTGCCACCAGTGATTTGGGGGGGCCCACCGGGGAGCTGTTTTTT | CATSDLGGPTGELFF
13 | - | TRBJ2-5 | TRBV28 | many | TGTGCCAGCAGTTTTGTAGGATGGGAGACCCAGTACTTC | CASSFVGWETQYF
11 | - | TRBJ2-3 | TRBV20-1 | - | TGCAGTGCACCCGACAGGCTTACGCAGTATTTT | CSAPDRLTQYF
13 | TRBD2 | TRBJ2-7 | TRBV10-2 | many | TGCGCCAGCAGGACTAGCGGGAGCGACGAGCAGTACTTC | CASRTSGSDEQYF
14 | - | TRBJ2-2 | TRBV2 | few | TGTGCCAGCAGTGAAATGAGAAGGGCCGGGGAGCTGTTTTTT | CASSEMRRAGELFF
12 | - | TRBJ1-2 | TRBV29-1 | medium-sized | TGCAGCGTTGAGGACAGTAACTATGGCTACACCTTC | CSVEDSNYGYTF
14 | - | TRBJ1-1 | TRBV5-1 | few | TGCGCCAGCAGCCCGGGGGACCTGGGCACTGAAGCTTTCTTT | CASSPGDLGTEAFF
15 | - | TRBJ1-4 | TRBV20-1 | many | TGCAGTGCTAGAGATTCACAGGGAGCAGTGACAGGACTGTTTTTT | CSARDSQGAVTGLFF
14 | - | TRBJ2-3 | TRBV5-1 | - | TGCGCCAGCAGGGGGGACACCAGCACAGATACGCAGTATTTT | CASRGDTSTDTQYF
15 | - | TRBJ2-7 | TRBV28 | many | TGTGCCAGCAGCCGCCGACAGGGAGGATCCTACGAGCAGTACTTC | CASSRRQGGSYEQYF
14 | - | TRBJ2-3 | TRBV7-3 | few | TGTGCCAGCAGCTTAATCGCTCGCACAGATACGCAGTATTTT | CASSLIARTDTQYF
15 | TRBD1 | TRBJ1-5 | TRBV5-6 | - | TGTGCCAGCAGCTCACAGGGGTATAGCAATCAGCCCCAGCATTTT | CASSSQGYSNQPQHF
15 | TRBD1 | TRBJ2-3 | TRBV7-2 | many | TGTGCCAGCAGCGGCCGGGACAGGGGGTCAGATACGCAGTATTTT | CASSGRDRGSDTQYF
16 | - | TRBJ1-6 | TRBV25-1 | once | TGTGCCAGCAGTGAATCGGGTGCAGGGCGGAATTCACCCCTCCACTTT | CASSESGAGRNSPLHF
13 | - | TRBJ1-2 | TRBV7-2 | many | TGTGCCAGCAGCTTAGGGACAAGCTATGGCTACACCTTC | CASSLGTSYGYTF
14 | - | TRBJ1-1 | TRBV20-1 | many | TGCAGTGCTAGGGGGGGAGGTGCGAACACTGAAGCTTTCTTT | CSARGGGANTEAFF
14 | - | TRBJ1-5 | TRBV20-1 | many | TGCAGTGCTAGAAGGACGGATAGCAATCAGCCCCAGCATTTT | CSARRTDSNQPQHF
15 | TRBD1 | TRBJ1-6 | TRBV28 | - | TGTGCCAGCAGTTTAGTCGACAGGGAAAATTCACCCCTCCACTTT | CASSLVDRENSPLHF
16 | TRBD2 | TRBJ2-1 | TRBV7-3 | many | TGTGCCAGCAGCGGGACTAGCGGGAGGGCCCGAAATGAGCAGTTCTTC | CASSGTSGRARNEQFF
13 | - | TRBJ2-7 | TRBV27 | many | TGTGCCAGCAGTTTGCTAAACGGATACGAGCAGTACTTC | CASSLLNGYEQYF
13 | - | TRBJ1-1 | TRBV6-4 | many | TGTGCCAGCAGTGCAACACTGAACACTGAAGCTTTCTTT | CASSATLNTEAFF
14 | - | TRBJ1-5 | TRBV16 | - | TGTGCCAGCAGCCAGACCCTGAACCTAGCCCCCCAGCATTTT | CASSQTLNLAPQHF